The 28 T cell receptor beta chains given below trace back to one sample, sequenced in a study of blood T cell repertoires in COVID-19. Sequenced by immunoSEQ multiplex PCR; TCRdb stores in-frame clones only, minus some. This sample has tens of thousands of clones, with approximately 86% found just once. Material: peripheral blood. These receptors were collected from a man between 65 and 85 years old with acute or convalescent COVID-19.

This chain joins TRBV20-1 and TRBJ2-3; D is possibly TRBD2 (6 bases). This CDR3 spans 12 amino acids. The V end was cut by 7 bases, the J end by 4 bases, with 12 bases between. From germline, CDR1 is DFQATT and CDR2 SNEGSKA (reference sequence). CDR3 region: CSGSRGSDTQYF. As DNA, the CDR3 is TGCAGTGGTAGTCGGGGGTCAGATACGCAGTATTTT.

The V call is TRBV10-3, the J call TRBJ2-7, with 7 bases matching TRBD2. The CDR3 is made up of 13 amino acids. The V gene's germline CDR1 is ENHRY and CDR2 SYGVKD. V shed 8 bases and J 6 bases; nucleotides not matched to a gene: 10. The CDR3 loop is CAIHGQGGTEQYF. Written as DNA, the CDR3 is TGTGCCATCCATGGGCAGGGAGGGACCGAGCAGTACTTC.

The rearrangement links TRBV13 to TRBJ2-1; TRBD2 agrees at 12 bases. After removal of 5 bases from V and 4 bases from J, the junction contained 9 bases not matched to a gene. In germline, CDR1 is PRHDT, CDR2 FYEKMQ (reference sequence). The CDR3 has 17 residues. CDR3 DNA sequence: TGTGCCAGCAGCACCCGAAAGACTAGCGGGGGATACAATGAGCAGTTCTTC. Protein sequence: CASSTRKTSGGYNEQFF.

The gene calls are TRBV9 and TRBJ2-5, with a weak D call TRBD1 (5 bases). From germline, CDR1 is SGDLS and CDR2 YYNGEE. V lost 2 bases and J 1 base, leaving 6 bases between the germline ends. This CDR3 comprises 13 residues. CDR3 in amino acids: CASSVTAQETQYF. The CDR3 region has the DNA TGTGCCAGCAGCGTGACAGCCCAAGAGACCCAGTACTTC.

This clone was counted a few times. The chain has TRBV5-1 and TRBJ2-1; a possible D gene is TRBD2 (5 bases). The CDR3 totals 13 residues. V lost 1 base, J lost 4 bases, and 6 bases lay in between. CDR1 and CDR2 from the germline V gene are SGHRS and YFSETQ. The DNA of the CDR3 is TGCGCCAGCAGCTTGCGGGGTTACAATGAGCAGTTCTTC. This encodes CASSLRGYNEQFF.

This clone appeared once. V is TRBV2 and J is TRBJ2-1; 14 nucleotides line up with TRBD2. V lost 6 bases and J lost 10; bases outside the gene matches: 8. This CDR3 contains 15 residues. CDR1 is SNHLY and CDR2 is FYNNEI in the germline V gene. CDR3 nucleotides: TGTGCCAGCAGGGCGACTAGCGGGGGGGCTGGAGAGCAGTTCTTC. Translating gives CASRATSGGAGEQFF.

This chain joins TRBV5-4 and TRBJ2-2, with 7 positions matching TRBD1. Germline V gene data show CDR1 as SGHNT and CDR2 as YYREEE (reference sequence). The CDR3 spans 15 residues. J gave up 4 bases and V 0 bases, and 3 bases lay outside the gene matches. The CDR3 sequence: CASSLGGGGTGELFF. CDR3 nucleotide sequence: TGTGCCAGCAGCTTGGGAGGGGGCGGCACCGGGGAGCTGTTTTTT.

The V gene is TRBV19, the J gene TRBJ2-2, with TRBD1 as a possible D gene (7 bases). This CDR3 comprises 14 residues. V shed 3 bases and J shed 6 bases, with 11 bases lying between them. Germline V gene lookup returns CDR1 LNHDA and CDR2 SQIVND (reference sequence). The CDR3 region has the DNA TGTGCCAGTAGTATGACCAGGGGGGCCGGGGAGCTGTTTTTT. Protein product: CASSMTRGAGELFF. Combining the CDR3 with reference TRBV19 and TRBJ2-2 gives the whole variable domain DGGITQSPKYLFRKEGQNVTLSCEQNLNHDAMYWYRQDPGQGLRLIYYSQIVNDFQKGDIAEGYSVSREKKESFPLTVTSAQKNPTAFYLCASSMTRGAGELFFGEGSRLTVL.

The chain recombines TRBV4-1 with TRBJ2-3; 8 nucleotides agree with TRBD2. Looked up from germline, CDR1 is MGHRA and CDR2 is YSYEKL. This CDR3 comprises 17 residues. The V and J ends lost 4 bases and 2 bases, in that order; junction bases with no gene match: 11. The CDR3 region has the DNA TGCGCCAGCAGCCCGGGGGGGGTAGCGGGCGCCACAGATACGCAGTATTTT. This sequence encodes CASSPGGVAGATDTQYF.

This clone was detected only once. The chain has TRBV10-3 and TRBJ1-4; 9 bases match TRBD1. The CDR3 covers 14 residues. The V segment lost 6 bases and the J segment 4 bases; nucleotides outside the gene matches: 3. CDR1 is ENHRY, CDR2 SYGVKD, per germline. CDR3 coding DNA: TGTGCCATCAGGGACAGGGGCCTTAATGAAAAACTGTTTTTT. This codes for CAIRDRGLNEKLFF.

The table lists this clone with a count of one. J is TRBJ2-5 and V is TRBV6-5; 8 bases are shared with TRBD1. Germline V gene data show CDR1 as MNHEY and CDR2 as SVGAGI. V was clipped by 0 bases and J by 7 bases; unmatched bases: 10. This CDR3 has 16 residues. CDR3 coding DNA: TGTGCCAGCAGTTACTCGCTCGGGACAGGAGGGGTGACCCAGTACTTC. Translated, it gives CASSYSLGTGGVTQYF.

Here the CDR3 DNA reads TGTGCCAGCAGTGGGACTAGCGGCAATGAGCAGTTCTTC. Its translation: CASSGTSGNEQFF. The chain links TRBV2 to TRBJ2-1, with 10 bases identical to TRBD2. CDR3 length: 13 amino acids. The V and J ends lost 4 bases and 6 bases, in that order; junction bases with no gene match: 0. Germline-derived CDR1 and CDR2 are SNHLY and FYNNEI. The whole variable domain, filled in from reference TRBV2 and TRBJ2-1, reads EPEVTQTPSHQVTQMGQEVILRCVPISNHLYFYWYRQILGQKVEFLVSFYNNEISEKSEIFDDQFSVERPDGSNFTLKIRSTKLEDSAMYFCASSGTSGNEQFFGPGTRLTVL.

The J gene is TRBJ2-3, the V gene TRBV25-1, with TRBD1 matching over 7 bases. Germline assignment: CDR1 MGHDK and CDR2 SYGVNS. V lost 5 bases to trimming and J lost 1 base; unmatched junction nucleotides: 6. This CDR3 contains 15 residues. CDR3 protein: CASSTRDSRTDTQYF. The DNA for the CDR3 is TGTGCCAGCAGTACCCGGGACAGTCGCACAGATACGCAGTATTTT.

The chain joins TRBV5-1 to TRBJ1-1; TRBD1 might be the D (5 bases). V shed 0 bases and J shed 1 base, with 7 bases lying between them. CDR3 length: 14 amino acids. Germline assignment: CDR1 SGHRS and CDR2 YFSETQ. For the CDR3, the DNA is TGCGCCAGCAGCTTGGTCGGGGGGAACACTGAAGCTTTCTTT. Amino acid sequence: CASSLVGGNTEAFF.

This rearrangement joins TRBV9 to TRBJ1-1, with D perhaps matching TRBD1 (6 bases). CDR1 and CDR2 (germline): SGDLS, YYNGEE. V lost 1 base, J lost 1 base, and 8 bases lay in between. The CDR3 runs to 14 residues. The CDR3 reads CASSVSTGNTEAFF. The CDR3 region has the DNA TGTGCCAGCAGCGTATCGACAGGGAACACTGAAGCTTTCTTT.

This clone was found a few times. This chain joins TRBV6-5 and TRBJ2-7, with 8 bases aligning to TRBD1. Losses at the gene ends were 4 bases for V and 1 base for J; bases not matched to a gene: 6. Germline V gene data show CDR1 as MNHEY and CDR2 as SVGAGI. This CDR3 region has 15 residues. The chain's CDR3 is CASSFRDRWSYEQYF. The CDR3 nucleotides read TGTGCCAGCAGTTTCCGGGACAGGTGGTCCTACGAGCAGTACTTC.

This chain links TRBV5-8 with TRBJ1-4; D is possibly TRBD1 (6 bases). The germline CDR1 and CDR2 sequences are SGHTS and YDEGEE. CDR3 length: 16 residues. V was trimmed by 4 bases and J by 3 bases, leaving 16 bases between them. The DNA for the CDR3 is TGTGCCAGCAGCCCACTAGGGGGGGGCCCTAATGAAAAACTGTTTTTT. Encoded protein: CASSPLGGGPNEKLFF.

This clone was found a few times. The chain joins TRBV12-3 or TRBV12-4 to TRBJ1-2, with TRBD1 as a possible D gene (6 bases). This CDR3 is built from 13 residues. V lost 5 bases and J lost 4, with 11 bases in between. This CDR3 reads CASSPGTTYGYTF. The DNA of the CDR3 is TGTGCCAGCAGTCCCGGGACAACCTATGGCTACACCTTC.

This rearrangement joins TRBV5-4 to TRBJ2-1; TRBD1 matches 9 bases. The CDR3 loop spans 14 amino acids. Looked up from germline, CDR1 is SGHNT and CDR2 is YYREEE (reference sequence). J gave up 2 bases and V 4 bases, and 1 base lay outside the gene matches. The CDR3 reads CASSRTGAYNEQFF. CDR3 nucleotides: TGTGCCAGCAGCCGGACAGGGGCCTACAATGAGCAGTTCTTC.

The rearrangement uses TRBV6-6 and TRBJ1-1; 7 nucleotides align to TRBD1. After removal of 6 bases from V and 1 base from J, the junction contained 8 bases not matched to a gene. This CDR3 comprises 15 residues. Germline lookup yields CDR1 MNHNY and CDR2 SVGAGI (reference sequence). CDR3 nucleotide sequence: TGTGCCAGCAGCCGGGACAGCCATGGGAACACTGAAGCTTTCTTT. Encoded protein: CASSRDSHGNTEAFF.

CDR3 sequence (DNA): TGTGCCATCAGTGAAGACAGGGATGTAGACGAGCAGTACTTC. The encoded protein is CAISEDRDVDEQYF. J is TRBJ2-7 and V is TRBV10-3; 7 nucleotides agree with TRBD1. This CDR3 has 14 residues. J gave up 5 bases and V 3 bases, and 7 bases lay outside the gene matches. In germline, CDR1 is ENHRY, CDR2 SYGVKD.

The chain recombines TRBV7-2 with TRBJ2-2; D is perhaps TRBD2 (5 bases). The V end was cut by 1 base, the J end by 4 bases, with 7 bases between. Germline V lookup: CDR1 SGHTA, CDR2 FQGNSA. CDR3 length: 14 amino acids. In DNA form, the CDR3 reads TGTGCCAGCAGCTTAGACGGAGGCACCGGGGAGCTGTTTTTT. Amino acids: CASSLDGGTGELFF.

The chain links TRBV18 to TRBJ1-3; TRBD1 matches 9 bases. The germline V gene has CDR1 KGHSH and CDR2 LQKENI. CDR3 length: 14 residues. Trimming at V came to 0 bases and at J to 8 bases, leaving 2 bases not matched to a gene. In DNA form, the CDR3 reads TGTGCCAGCTCACCACCACAGGGGGCGGACACCATATATTTT. Protein sequence: CASSPPQGADTIYF.

J is TRBJ2-1 and V is TRBV5-1; 11 positions match TRBD2. The CDR3 totals 14 residues. V shed 2 bases, J shed 9 bases, and the junction held 4 bases outside the gene matches. CDR1 is SGHRS, CDR2 YFSETQ, per germline. Written as DNA, the CDR3 is TGCGCCAGCAGCTTTAGCGGGGGGGCTGCTGAGCAGTTCTTC. Its translation is CASSFSGGAAEQFF.

In this sample, this clone turned up once. The CDR3: CAISGASGNTDTQYF. The CDR3 coding sequence is TGTGCCATCTCAGGGGCCAGTGGTAACACAGATACGCAGTATTTT. V and J are TRBV10-3 and TRBJ2-3; tentative D call: TRBD1 (6 bases). V was pared by 8 bases and J by 2 bases, with 17 bases between. The CDR3 loop spans 15 amino acids. The germline CDR1 and CDR2 sequences are ENHRY and SYGVKD.

The chain links TRBV6-5 to TRBJ1-5; possible D gene TRBD1, 5 bases. CDR1 and CDR2 from the germline V gene are MNHEY and SVGAGI. The CDR3 length is 12 residues. Trimming cost V 7 bases and J 10 bases, with 14 bases left between them. The CDR3 nucleotides are TGTGCCAGCAAAAGGGGTGTCGGCCCCCAGCATTTT. Translated: CASKRGVGPQHF.

The chain recombines TRBV5-4 with TRBJ1-1; D gene unclear. Per the germline V gene, CDR1 is SGHNT and CDR2 is YYREEE (reference sequence). The CDR3 contains 15 residues. Between the trimmed V and J ends, which lost 3 bases and 0 bases, there was a span of 12 bases. The CDR3 is CASSSVGGLNTEAFF. CDR3 nucleotide sequence: TGTGCCAGCAGCTCCGTGGGAGGCTTGAACACTGAAGCTTTCTTT.

The chain combines TRBV5-1 with TRBJ1-4, with D hard to call. The CDR3 is made up of 13 amino acids. Trimming shortened V by 0 bases and J by 5 bases, and 5 bases separated the two germline ends. The V gene's germline CDR1 is SGHRS and CDR2 YFSETQ. The CDR3 coding sequence is TGCGCCAGCAGCTTGGACAGAAATGAAAAACTGTTTTTT. Its translation: CASSLDRNEKLFF.